Below are 3 T cell receptor beta chains sequenced from a single sample in a study of OX40 agonist ivuxolimab in advanced cancers. Measured with immunoSEQ multiplex PCR; TCRdb has only the in-frame clones, and not every one. The sample comprises about 77,000 clones, about 85% of which are singletons, and approximately 2% rests with the top ten. The sequencing used CD4+ or CD8+ T cells sorted from blood, collected in a trial of the OX40 agonist ivuxolimab. The source is an adult with an advanced solid tumor such as melanoma, head and neck, liver or kidney cancer.

V and J are TRBV28 and TRBJ1-6, with D possibly being TRBD1 (5 bases). The germline V gene has CDR1 MDHEN and CDR2 SYDVKM. V was shortened by 10 bases and J by 9 bases, with 22 bases between the two germline ends. CDR3 length: 15 amino acids. The CDR3 is CAIQAQDKWSSPLHF. The CDR3 bases are TGTGCCATCCAAGCACAGGACAAGTGGAGTTCACCCCTCCACTTT.

Only one count was recorded for this clone. The J gene is TRBJ1-5, the V gene TRBV30, with TRBD1 matching over 12 bases. This CDR3 is built from 18 residues. In germline, CDR1 is GTSNPN, CDR2 SVGIG (reference sequence). With V trimmed by 2 bases and J by 6 bases, 14 bases remained unmatched. CDR3 nucleotide sequence: TGTGCCTGGAGTTCCCCTCCTACCGGGACAGGGGGCGGTCAGCCCCAGCATTTT. It yields the protein CAWSSPPTGTGGGQPQHF.

This chain links TRBV6-5 with TRBJ2-5; 8 bases fit TRBD1. The CDR3 is 13 amino acids. V gave up 2 bases and J gave up 9 bases; unmatched junction bases: 5. Germline V lookup: CDR1 MNHEY, CDR2 SVGAGI. The CDR3 region has the DNA TGTGCCAGCAGTTACGGACAGGGTTGGGCCCAGTACTTC. Translation gives CASSYGQGWAQYF.